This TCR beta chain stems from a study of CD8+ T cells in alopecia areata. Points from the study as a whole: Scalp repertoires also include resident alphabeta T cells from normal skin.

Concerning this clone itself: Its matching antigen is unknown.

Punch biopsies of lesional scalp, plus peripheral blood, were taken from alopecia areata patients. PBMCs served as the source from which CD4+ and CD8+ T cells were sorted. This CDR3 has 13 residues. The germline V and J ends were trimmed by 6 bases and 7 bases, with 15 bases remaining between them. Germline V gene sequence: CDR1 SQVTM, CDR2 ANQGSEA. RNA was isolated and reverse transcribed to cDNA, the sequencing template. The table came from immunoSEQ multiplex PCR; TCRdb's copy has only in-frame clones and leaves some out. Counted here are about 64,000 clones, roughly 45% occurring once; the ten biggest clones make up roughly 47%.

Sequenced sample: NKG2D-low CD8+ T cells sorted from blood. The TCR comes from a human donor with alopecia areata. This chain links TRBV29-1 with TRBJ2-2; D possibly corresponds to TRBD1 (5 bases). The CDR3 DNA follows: TGCAGCGTAACACCCTTGGGGCGCGGGGAGCTGTTTTTT. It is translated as CSVTPLGRGELFF.